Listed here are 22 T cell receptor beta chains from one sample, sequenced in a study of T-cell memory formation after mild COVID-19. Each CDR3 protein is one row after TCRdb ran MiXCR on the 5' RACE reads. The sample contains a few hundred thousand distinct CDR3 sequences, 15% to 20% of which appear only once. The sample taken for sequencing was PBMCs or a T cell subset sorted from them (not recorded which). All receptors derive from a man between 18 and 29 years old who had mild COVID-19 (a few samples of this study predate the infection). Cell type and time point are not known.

CDR3 region: CASSYGGTGANVLTF. The DNA for the CDR3 is TGTGCCAGCAGTTACGGGGGGACTGGGGCCAACGTCCTGACTTTC. The rearrangement links TRBV6-2 or TRBV6-3 to TRBJ2-6; D may be TRBD2 (6 bases). The ends were cut back, 2 bases at V and 2 bases at J, with 7 bases in the middle. Germline CDR1 and CDR2: MNHEY and SVGEGT. This CDR3 spans 15 amino acids.

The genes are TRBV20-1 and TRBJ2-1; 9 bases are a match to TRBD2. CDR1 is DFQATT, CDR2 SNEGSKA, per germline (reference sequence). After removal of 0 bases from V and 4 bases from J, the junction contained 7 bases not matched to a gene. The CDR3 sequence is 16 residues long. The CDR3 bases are TGCAGTGCTAGAGATCTAGGCGGGGGGGCGTACAATGAGCAGTTCTTC. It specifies CSARDLGGGAYNEQFF.

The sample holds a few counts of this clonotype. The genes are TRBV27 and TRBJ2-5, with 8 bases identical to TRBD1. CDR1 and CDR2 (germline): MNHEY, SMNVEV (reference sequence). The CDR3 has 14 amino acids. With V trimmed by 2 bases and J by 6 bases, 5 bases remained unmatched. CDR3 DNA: TGTGCCAGCAGTTTAACCTGGACAGGGCAGACCCAGTACTTC. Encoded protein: CASSLTWTGQTQYF.

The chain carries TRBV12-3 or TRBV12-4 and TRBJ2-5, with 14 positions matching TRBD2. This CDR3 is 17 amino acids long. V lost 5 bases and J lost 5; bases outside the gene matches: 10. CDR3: CASSPRTSGGMRETQYF. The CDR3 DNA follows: TGTGCCAGCAGTCCCCGGACTAGCGGGGGGATGAGGGAGACCCAGTACTTC.

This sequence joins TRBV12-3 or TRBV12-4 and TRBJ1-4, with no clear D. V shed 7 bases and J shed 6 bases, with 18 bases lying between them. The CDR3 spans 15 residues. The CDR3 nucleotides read TGTGCCAGCACCCTAGGCCTGACCAGCGATGAAAAACTGTTTTTT. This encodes CASTLGLTSDEKLFF.

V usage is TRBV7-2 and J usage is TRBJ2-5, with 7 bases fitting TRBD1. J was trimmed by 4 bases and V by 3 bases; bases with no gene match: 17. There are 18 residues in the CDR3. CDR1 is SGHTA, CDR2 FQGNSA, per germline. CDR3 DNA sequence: TGTGCCAGCAGCTTTGTGGTGGGACAGCCGGTTGGAGGAGAGACCCAGTACTTC. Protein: CASSFVVGQPVGGETQYF.

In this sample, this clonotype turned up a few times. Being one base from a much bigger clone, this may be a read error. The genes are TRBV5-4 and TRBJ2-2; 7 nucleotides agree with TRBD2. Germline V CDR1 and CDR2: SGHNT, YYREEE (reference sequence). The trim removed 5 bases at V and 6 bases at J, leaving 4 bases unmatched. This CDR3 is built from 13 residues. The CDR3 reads CASSFGGSGELFF. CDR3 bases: TGTGCCAGCAGTTTCGGGGGGTCCGGGGAGCTGTTTTTT.

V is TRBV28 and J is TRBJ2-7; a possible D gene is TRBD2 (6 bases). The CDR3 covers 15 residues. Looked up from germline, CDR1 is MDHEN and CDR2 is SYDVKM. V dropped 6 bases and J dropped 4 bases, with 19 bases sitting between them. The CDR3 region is CASSGAGQPSYEQYV. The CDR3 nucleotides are TGTGCCAGCAGCGGGGCGGGGCAGCCGAGTTACGAGCAGTACGTC.

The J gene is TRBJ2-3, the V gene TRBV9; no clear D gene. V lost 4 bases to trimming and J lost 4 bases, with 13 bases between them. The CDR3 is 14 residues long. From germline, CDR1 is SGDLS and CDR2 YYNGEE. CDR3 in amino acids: CASSSSVEADTQYF. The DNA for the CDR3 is TGTGCCAGCAGCTCTTCCGTAGAGGCAGATACGCAGTATTTT.

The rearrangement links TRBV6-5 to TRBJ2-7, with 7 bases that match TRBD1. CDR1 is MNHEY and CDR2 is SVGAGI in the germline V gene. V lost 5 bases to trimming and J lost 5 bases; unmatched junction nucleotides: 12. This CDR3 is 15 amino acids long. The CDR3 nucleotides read TGTGCCAGCAGTCCCCGGACAGGTGGTGCCGACGAGCAGTACTTC. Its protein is CASSPRTGGADEQYF.

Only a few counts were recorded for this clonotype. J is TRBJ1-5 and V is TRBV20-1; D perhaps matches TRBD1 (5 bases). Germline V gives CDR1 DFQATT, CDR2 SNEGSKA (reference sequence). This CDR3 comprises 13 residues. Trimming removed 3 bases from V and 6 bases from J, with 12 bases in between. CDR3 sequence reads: CSASRDPSQPQHF. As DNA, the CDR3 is TGCAGTGCTAGTAGGGACCCCAGTCAGCCCCAGCATTTT.

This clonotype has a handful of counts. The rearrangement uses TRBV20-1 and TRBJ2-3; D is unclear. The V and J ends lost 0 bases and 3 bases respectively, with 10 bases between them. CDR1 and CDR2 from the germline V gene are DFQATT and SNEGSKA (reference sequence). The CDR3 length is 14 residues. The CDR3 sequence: CSARDPWRTDTQYF. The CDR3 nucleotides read TGCAGTGCTAGAGACCCCTGGCGGACAGATACGCAGTATTTT.

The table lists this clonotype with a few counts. The CDR3 coding sequence is TGTGCCAGCAGCATCGCCGCGGTTCAAGATACGCAGTATTTT. Residues: CASSIAAVQDTQYF. J is TRBJ2-3 and V is TRBV13; unclear D gene. CDR1 is PRHDT and CDR2 is FYEKMQ in the germline V gene (reference sequence). This CDR3 region has 14 residues. The ends were cut back, 5 bases at V and 5 bases at J, with 14 bases in the middle.

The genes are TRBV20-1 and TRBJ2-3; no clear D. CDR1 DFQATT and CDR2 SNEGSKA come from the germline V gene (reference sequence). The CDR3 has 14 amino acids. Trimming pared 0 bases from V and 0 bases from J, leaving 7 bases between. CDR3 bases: TGCAGTGCTAGAGATCAAGGCAGCACAGATACGCAGTATTTT. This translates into CSARDQGSTDTQYF.

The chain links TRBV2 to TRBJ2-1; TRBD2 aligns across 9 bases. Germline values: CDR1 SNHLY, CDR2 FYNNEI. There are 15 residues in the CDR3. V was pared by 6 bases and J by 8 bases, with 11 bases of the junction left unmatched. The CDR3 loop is CASRRRRGGEDEQFF. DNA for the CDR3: TGTGCCAGCAGGCGCCGGCGGGGGGGCGAGGATGAGCAGTTCTTC.

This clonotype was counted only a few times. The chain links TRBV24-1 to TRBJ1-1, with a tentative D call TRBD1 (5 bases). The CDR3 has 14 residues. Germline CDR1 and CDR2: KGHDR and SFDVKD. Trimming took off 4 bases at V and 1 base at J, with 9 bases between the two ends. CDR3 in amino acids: CATSEGTANTEAFF. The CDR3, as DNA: TGTGCCACCAGTGAAGGGACGGCGAACACTGAAGCTTTCTTT.

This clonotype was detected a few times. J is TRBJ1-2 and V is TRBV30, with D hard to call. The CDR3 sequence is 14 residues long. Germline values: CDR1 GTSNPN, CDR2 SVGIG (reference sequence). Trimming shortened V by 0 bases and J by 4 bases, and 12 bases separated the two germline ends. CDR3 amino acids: CAWSVPGAGYGYTF. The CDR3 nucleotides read TGTGCCTGGAGTGTACCCGGAGCTGGCTATGGCTACACCTTC.

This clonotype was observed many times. This chain's CDR3 is CASSPRDRAVETQYF. The CDR3 DNA is TGCGCCAGCAGCCCCCGGGACAGGGCTGTAGAGACCCAGTACTTC. This sequence joins TRBV4-1 and TRBJ2-5; TRBD1 matches 9 bases. Germline CDR1 reads MGHRA; CDR2 reads YSYEKL. The CDR3 runs 15 residues. The V and J ends lost 4 bases and 4 bases, in that order; junction bases with no gene match: 7.

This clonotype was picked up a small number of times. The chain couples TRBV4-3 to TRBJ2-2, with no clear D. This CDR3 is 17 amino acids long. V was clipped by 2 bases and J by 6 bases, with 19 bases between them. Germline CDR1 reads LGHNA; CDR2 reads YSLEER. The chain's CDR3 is CASSQSASPRSPGELFF. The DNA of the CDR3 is TGCGCCAGCAGCCAATCCGCCTCTCCGAGGTCCCCCGGGGAGCTGTTTTTT.

CDR3 loop: CASSLELSGGSEQYF. Here the CDR3 DNA reads TGCGCCAGCAGCTTGGAACTAAGCGGGGGGTCCGAGCAGTACTTC. The chain is built from TRBV5-1 and TRBJ2-7; TRBD2 agrees at 9 bases. This CDR3 is built from 15 residues. J was trimmed by 6 bases and V by 0 bases; bases with no gene match: 7. Germline V gene lookup returns CDR1 SGHRS and CDR2 YFSETQ.

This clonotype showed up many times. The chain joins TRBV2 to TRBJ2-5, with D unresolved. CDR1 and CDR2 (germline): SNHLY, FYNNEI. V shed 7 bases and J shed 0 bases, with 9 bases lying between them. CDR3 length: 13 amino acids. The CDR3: CASNQLDQETQYF. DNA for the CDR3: TGTGCCAGCAATCAGCTAGACCAAGAGACCCAGTACTTC. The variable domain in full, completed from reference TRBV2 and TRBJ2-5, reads EPEVTQTPSHQVTQMGQEVILRCVPISNHLYFYWYRQILGQKVEFLVSFYNNEISEKSEIFDDQFSVERPDGSNFTLKIRSTKLEDSAMYFCASNQLDQETQYFGPGTRLLVL.

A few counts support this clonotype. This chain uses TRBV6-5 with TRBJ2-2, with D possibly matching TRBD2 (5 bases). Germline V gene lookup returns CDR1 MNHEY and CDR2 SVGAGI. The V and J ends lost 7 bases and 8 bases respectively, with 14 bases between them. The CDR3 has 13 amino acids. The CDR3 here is CASNLLPGGELFF. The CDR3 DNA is TGTGCCAGCAATCTTCTCCCGGGGGGGGAGCTGTTTTTT.